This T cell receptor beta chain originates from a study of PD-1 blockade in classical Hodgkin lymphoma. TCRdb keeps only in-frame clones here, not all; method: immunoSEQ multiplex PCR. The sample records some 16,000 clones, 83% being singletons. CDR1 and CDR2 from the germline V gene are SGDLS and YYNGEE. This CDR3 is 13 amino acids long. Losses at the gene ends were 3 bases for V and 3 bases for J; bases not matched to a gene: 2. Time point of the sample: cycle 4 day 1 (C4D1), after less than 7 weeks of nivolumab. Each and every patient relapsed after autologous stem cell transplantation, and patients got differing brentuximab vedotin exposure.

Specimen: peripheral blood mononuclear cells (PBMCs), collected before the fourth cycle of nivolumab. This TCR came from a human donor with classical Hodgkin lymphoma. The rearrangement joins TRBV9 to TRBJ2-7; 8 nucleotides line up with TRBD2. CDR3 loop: CASSAAGGYEQYF. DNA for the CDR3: TGTGCCAGCAGCGCGGCGGGGGGCTACGAGCAGTACTTC.